Detailed here is one T cell receptor (beta chain). The antigen remains undetermined. CDR1 and CDR2 from the germline V gene are MNHEY and SMNVEV (reference sequence). V was clipped by 5 bases and J by 8 bases; unmatched bases: 5. The CDR3 consists of 13 residues. The data were obtained in a study of early T cells in non-severe SARS-CoV-2 infection. Turning to the study itself: The sequenced material was bulk RNA from unsorted whole blood, and its chains were unpaired.

Study findings and constraints: VDJdb matching favored anti-spike CD8 responses, missing private and CD4 specificities.

In the library, individual cDNA molecules carried attached unique molecular identifiers. TCRdb processed the 5' RACE reads anew with MiXCR; each CDR3 protein has one entry. The sample contains about 11,000 distinct CDR3 sequences, 4% to 5.5% of which appear only once. V usage is TRBV27 and J usage is TRBJ2-2; 7 positions agree with TRBD1. The sequence came from an adult who was a healthcare worker with PCR-confirmed SARS-CoV-2 infection or an uninfected control (not recorded which). The source material was whole blood. CDR3 coding DNA: TGTGCCAGCAGTCTAGACAGGGCTGGGGAGCTGTTTTTT. It translates to CASSLDRAGELFF.